This is a list of T cell receptor beta chains from one sample in a study of blood T cell repertoires in COVID-19. The method was immunoSEQ multiplex PCR; TCRdb's version includes in-frame clones alone and lacks a portion of them. Counted here are about 64,000 clones, around 89% occurring once; the ten biggest clones make up 9.5% to 13%. Sequencing was done on a sample of PBMCs or T cells enriched from blood (not recorded which). These receptors were collected from a woman between 40 and 50 years old who had recovered from COVID-19. The CDR3 runs from the conserved cysteine through the conserved F or W. The order of the fields is clone size, D gene, V gene, J gene, CDR3 DNA, CDR3 protein. The D gene is left open where the match is weak. Size is omitted from some rows. Given values are once, few, many or a class for expanded clones.

clone_size: once; d_call: .; v_call: TRBV2; j_call: TRBJ2-3; cdr3_nt: TGTGCCAGCAGTGAACCGGATACGCAGTATTTT; cdr3_aa: CASSEPDTQYF
clone_size: .; d_call: TRBD1; v_call: TRBV6-1; j_call: TRBJ1-3; cdr3_nt: TGTGCCAGCAGAGAAAGTCCGACAGGGGCTGGAAACACCATATATTTT; cdr3_aa: CASRESPTGAGNTIYF
clone_size: .; d_call: .; v_call: TRBV5-4; j_call: TRBJ2-4; cdr3_nt: TGTGCCAGCAGCTTGGTCGGGAAAGGACGGAAAAACATTCAGTACTTC; cdr3_aa: CASSLVGKGRKNIQYF
clone_size: .; d_call: .; v_call: TRBV9; j_call: TRBJ2-3; cdr3_nt: TGTGCCAGCAGCGTAGAGCCTCTGCAGGCGCAGTATTTT; cdr3_aa: CASSVEPLQAQYF
clone_size: .; d_call: .; v_call: TRBV19; j_call: TRBJ2-3; cdr3_nt: TGTGCCAGTAGTATAGCGGGGGGCTCCACTCCCACAGATACGCAGTATTTT; cdr3_aa: CASSIAGGSTPTDTQYF
clone_size: .; d_call: .; v_call: TRBV3-1/TRBV3-2; j_call: TRBJ2-7; cdr3_nt: TGTGCCAGCAGCCAAGAGTGGGACACCTCCTACGAGCAGTACTTC; cdr3_aa: CASSQEWDTSYEQYF
clone_size: once; d_call: .; v_call: TRBV7-9; j_call: TRBJ1-1; cdr3_nt: TGTGCCAGCAGCCCAGGGACAAGGGGTAAGAACACTGAAGCTTTCTTT; cdr3_aa: CASSPGTRGKNTEAFF
clone_size: .; d_call: TRBD1; v_call: TRBV27; j_call: TRBJ2-7; cdr3_nt: TGTGCCAGCAGTTTCAGGGGGAGCTCCTACGAGCAGTACTTC; cdr3_aa: CASSFRGSSYEQYF
clone_size: .; d_call: .; v_call: TRBV13; j_call: TRBJ1-2; cdr3_nt: TGTGCCAGCAGCTTAAGGGGCGGCTACACCTTC; cdr3_aa: CASSLRGGYTF
clone_size: .; d_call: TRBD1; v_call: TRBV5-8; j_call: TRBJ1-6; cdr3_nt: TGTGCCAGCAGCTTGGTGCAGGGGGCGAGCTCCTATAATTCACCCCTCCACTTT; cdr3_aa: CASSLVQGASSYNSPLHF